This TCR beta chain was recorded in a study of cytomegalovirus exposure and HLA in healthy donors. Profiling relied on immunoSEQ multiplex PCR, and the TCRdb table lists in-frame clones only, not all of them. The sample has 200,000 or so clones, around 84% seen once. Germline lookup yields CDR1 MNHNS and CDR2 SASEGT. V lost 10 bases to trimming and J lost 4 bases, with 22 bases between them. The CDR3 spans 15 residues. Sequencing input: PBMCs. This sequence originates from a woman in her 30s in good health and CMV-seropositive. The chain links TRBV6-1 to TRBJ1-2; D is unresolved. This CDR3 is CATGFSRTEIYGYTF. Written as DNA, the CDR3 is TGTGCCACGGGTTTTTCGAGGACTGAAATCTATGGCTACACCTTC.